This record looks at one T cell receptor (beta chain) sequence and its context. As yet, its antigen is unknown. This entry is derived from a study of identical twins. Using its own MiXCR run on the 5' RACE reads, TCRdb lists one record per CDR3 protein. Counted here are a few hundred thousand distinct CDR3 sequences, roughly 15% occurring once; the ten biggest clones make up less than 0.5%. Study-wide results and limits: When twins shared out-of-frame alpha sequences, those sequences had excess low generation probability. The presence of invariant MAIT and iNKT cells could partly confound analyses of zero-insertion sequences.

Healthy Caucasians made up all donors. These data were also reused for a study on yellow fever vaccine responses in identical twins. As that report states: Reported findings indicate that twins' vaccine T cell responses seemed partially convergent, partially personalized.

This receptor was obtained from a woman younger than 30 in good health. The sequenced material came from CD4+ T cells sorted from blood.

CDR3: CASSLDPPGGTQETQYF. CDR3 nucleotide sequence: TGTGCCAGCAGCTTAGACCCCCCAGGTGGTACTCAAGAGACCCAGTACTTC. This chain links TRBV7-8 with TRBJ2-5, with D unresolved. The CDR3 is 17 residues long. Trimming removed 1 base at V and 2 bases at J, with 17 bases between. Per germline, CDR1 SGHVS and CDR2 FQNEAQ.